This T cell receptor (beta chain) was sequenced during a study of identical twins. TCRdb used MiXCR to reprocess the 5' RACE reads, holding one entry per CDR3 protein. The sample includes approximately 1.8 million distinct CDR3 sequences, more than 30% seen only once; the top ten take over 0.25%. Overall study results and limits: Abundant beta clonotypes from cord blood had fewer insertions, unlike memory repertoires, which showed none.

Only one count was recorded for this clonotype. Its antigen is not known. This CDR3 is 15 amino acids long. The germline V gene has CDR1 SGHTA and CDR2 FQGNSA. After removal of 6 bases from V and 6 bases from J, the junction contained 4 bases not matched to a gene. The chain is built from TRBV7-2 and TRBJ2-2, with TRBD2 matching over 13 bases. Sequencing used cord blood. The TCR sequence derives from a newborn girl in good health. The CDR3 protein is CASRGTSGIPGELFF. CDR3 coding DNA: TGTGCCAGCAGGGGGACTAGCGGGATACCCGGGGAGCTGTTTTTT. The whole variable domain, remainder taken from reference TRBV7-2 and TRBJ2-2, is GAGVSQSPSNKVTEKGKDVELRCDPISGHTALYWYRQSLGQGLEFLIYFQGNSAPDKSGLPSDRFSAERTGGSVSTLTIQRTQQEDSAVYLCASRGTSGIPGELFFGEGSRLTVL.